This T cell receptor beta chain was captured by sequencing in a study of patients and donors after allogeneic stem cell transplantation. This clonotype has a handful of counts. Looked up from germline, CDR1 is LGHDT and CDR2 is YNNKEL (reference sequence). The CDR3 has 15 residues. V lost 4 bases, J lost 4 bases, and 5 bases stayed unmatched. TCRdb reprocessed the RT-PCR reads with MiXCR, giving one entry per CDR3 protein. The top ten hold around 6.8% of the sample, which has over 400,000 distinct CDR3 sequences, around 15% seen once. The chain uses TRBV3-1 and TRBJ2-3, with 10 bases aligning to TRBD2. This receptor was taken from a human donor who was either an allogeneic HSCT recipient or a stem cell or donor lymphocyte infusion donor (not recorded which). It is not recorded whose cells these are; they may come from a transplant donor. Sequences were obtained from blood, either unsorted or a sorted T cell fraction (not recorded which). The CDR3 coding sequence is TGTGCCAGCAGCCCCGGACTAGCGGCAGCAGATACGCAGTATTTT. Encoded protein: CASSPGLAAADTQYF.